Reported below is one TCR beta chain. Its antigen is not identified. Using immunoSEQ multiplex PCR, the repertoire was profiled, and TCRdb retains in-frame clones only, with some absent. The data contain over 1,500 clones, about four fifths of them seen just once; the ten biggest clones take up 20% to 25%. This sample was included in a study of immune cell composition in non-small cell lung cancer. As for the study in general: Tumours were mainly lung adenocarcinoma or squamous cell carcinoma. Findings and caveats of the study: TIL tumour reactivity correlated with maximal tumour-associated clone frequency in adenocarcinoma. Around four fifths of squamous and 25% to 35% of adenocarcinoma cases had tumour-associated clones >0.5%.

With 2 bases removed from V and 9 bases from J, the gap between germline ends came to 18 bases. There are 15 residues in the CDR3. Germline V lookup: CDR1 SGHRS, CDR2 YFSETQ. The normal lung sample lay at least 3 cm, and maximally far, from the tumour. The chain couples TRBV5-1 to TRBJ2-1; perhaps TRBD1 as D (6 bases). This clonotype was obtained from a human donor with non-small cell lung cancer. Sequencing was done on a sample of non-adjacent lung tissue. CDR3 amino acids: CASSFDGDRYSEQFF. Here the CDR3 DNA reads TGCGCCAGCAGCTTCGACGGAGACAGGTATAGTGAGCAGTTCTTC.